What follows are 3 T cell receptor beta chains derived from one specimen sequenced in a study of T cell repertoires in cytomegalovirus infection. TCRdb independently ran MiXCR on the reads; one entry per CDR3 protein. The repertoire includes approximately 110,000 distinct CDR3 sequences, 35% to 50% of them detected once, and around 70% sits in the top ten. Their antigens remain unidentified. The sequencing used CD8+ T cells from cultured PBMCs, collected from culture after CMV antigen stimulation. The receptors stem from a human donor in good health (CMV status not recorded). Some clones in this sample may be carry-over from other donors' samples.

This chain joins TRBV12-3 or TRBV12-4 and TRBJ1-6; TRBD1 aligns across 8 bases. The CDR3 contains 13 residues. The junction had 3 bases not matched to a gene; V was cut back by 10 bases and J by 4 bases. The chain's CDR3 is CAIRTGYNSPLHF. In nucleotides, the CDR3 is TGTGCCATTCGGACAGGGTATAATTCACCCCTCCACTTT.

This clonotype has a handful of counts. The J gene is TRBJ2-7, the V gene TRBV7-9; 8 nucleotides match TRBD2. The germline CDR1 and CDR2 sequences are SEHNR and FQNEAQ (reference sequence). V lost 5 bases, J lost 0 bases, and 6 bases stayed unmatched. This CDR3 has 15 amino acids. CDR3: CASSPAGTSSYEQYF. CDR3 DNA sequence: TGTGCCAGCAGCCCGGCCGGGACTAGCTCCTACGAGCAGTACTTC.

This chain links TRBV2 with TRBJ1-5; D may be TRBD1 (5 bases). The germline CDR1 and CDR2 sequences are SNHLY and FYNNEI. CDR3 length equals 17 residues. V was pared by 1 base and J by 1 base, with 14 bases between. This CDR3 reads CASSEGSGTESNQPQHF. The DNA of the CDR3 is TGTGCCAGCAGTGAAGGAAGCGGGACTGAGAGCAATCAGCCCCAGCATTTT.